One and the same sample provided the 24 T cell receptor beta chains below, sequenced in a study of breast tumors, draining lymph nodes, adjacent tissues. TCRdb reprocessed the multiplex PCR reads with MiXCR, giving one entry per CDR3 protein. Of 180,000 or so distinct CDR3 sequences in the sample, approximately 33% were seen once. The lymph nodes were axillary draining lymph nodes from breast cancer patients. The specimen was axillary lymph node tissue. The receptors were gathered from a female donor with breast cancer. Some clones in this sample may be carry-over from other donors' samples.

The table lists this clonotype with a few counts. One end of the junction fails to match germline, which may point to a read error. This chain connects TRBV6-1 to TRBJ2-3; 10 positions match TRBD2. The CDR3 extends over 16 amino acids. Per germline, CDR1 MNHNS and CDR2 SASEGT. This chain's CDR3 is CASREVSGGATDTQYF. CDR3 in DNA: TGTGCCAGCAGGGAAGTAAGCGGGGGGGCCACAGATACGCAGTATTTT.

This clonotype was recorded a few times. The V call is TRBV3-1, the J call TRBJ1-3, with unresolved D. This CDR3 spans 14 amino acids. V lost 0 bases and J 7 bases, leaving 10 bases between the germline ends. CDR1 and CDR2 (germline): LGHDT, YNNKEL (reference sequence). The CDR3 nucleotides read TGTGCCAGCAGCCAAGAGACTATGGAGAACACCATATATTTT. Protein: CASSQETMENTIYF. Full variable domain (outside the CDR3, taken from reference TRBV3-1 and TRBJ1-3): DTAVSQTPKYLVTQMGNDKSIKCEQNLGHDTMYWYKQDSKKFLKIMFSYNNKELIINETVPNRFSPKSPDKAHLNLHINSLELGDSAVYFCASSQETMENTIYFGEGSWLTVV.

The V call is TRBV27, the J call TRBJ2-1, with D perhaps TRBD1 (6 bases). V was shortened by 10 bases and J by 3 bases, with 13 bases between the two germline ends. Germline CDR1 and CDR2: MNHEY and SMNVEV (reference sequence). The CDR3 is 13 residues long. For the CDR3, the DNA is TGTGCCACCCGGGACACCGGCTACAATGAGCAGTTCTTC. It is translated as CATRDTGYNEQFF.

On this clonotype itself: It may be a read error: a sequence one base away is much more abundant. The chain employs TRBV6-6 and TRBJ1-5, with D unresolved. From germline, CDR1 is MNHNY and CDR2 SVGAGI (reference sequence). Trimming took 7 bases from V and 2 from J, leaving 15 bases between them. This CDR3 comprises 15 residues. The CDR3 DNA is TGTGCCAGCACCCCAAGGGTGAAGGGCAATCAGCCCCAGCATTTT. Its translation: CASTPRVKGNQPQHF.

The CDR3 region has the DNA TGTGCCAGCAGCTTAGGTCAAGAGACCAACTACCCCGGGGAGCTGTTTTTT. Its translation: CASSLGQETNYPGELFF. The chain recombines TRBV7-2 with TRBJ2-2; D call uncertain. Trimming removed 1 base from V and 6 bases from J, with 18 bases in between. Germline V gene data show CDR1 as SGHTA and CDR2 as FQGNSA. This CDR3 is built from 17 residues.

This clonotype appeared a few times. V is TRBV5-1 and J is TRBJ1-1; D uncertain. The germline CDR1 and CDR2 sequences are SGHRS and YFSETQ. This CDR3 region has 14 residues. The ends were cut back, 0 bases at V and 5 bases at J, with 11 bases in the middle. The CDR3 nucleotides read TGCGCCAGCAGCTTGGCCTCTTGGGGAACTGAAGCTTTCTTT. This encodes CASSLASWGTEAFF.

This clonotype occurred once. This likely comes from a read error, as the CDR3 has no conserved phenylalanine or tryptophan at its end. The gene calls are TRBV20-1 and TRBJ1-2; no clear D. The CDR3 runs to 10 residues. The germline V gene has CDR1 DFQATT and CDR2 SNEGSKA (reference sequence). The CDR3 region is CSAKVRGYTS. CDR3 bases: TGCAGCGCAAAGGTCCGAGGCTACACCTCC.

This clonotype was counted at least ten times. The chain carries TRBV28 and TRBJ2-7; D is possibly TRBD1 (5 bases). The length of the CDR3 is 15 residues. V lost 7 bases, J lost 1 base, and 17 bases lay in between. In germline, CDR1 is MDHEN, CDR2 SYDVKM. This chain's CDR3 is CASTPAGSGSYEQYF. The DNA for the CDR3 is TGTGCCAGCACCCCTGCAGGGTCCGGATCCTACGAGCAGTACTTC.

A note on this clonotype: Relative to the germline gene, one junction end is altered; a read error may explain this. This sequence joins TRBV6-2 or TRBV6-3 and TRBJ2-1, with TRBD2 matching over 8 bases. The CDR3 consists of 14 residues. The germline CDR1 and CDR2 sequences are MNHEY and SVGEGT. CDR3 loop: CASSHSRLANEQFF. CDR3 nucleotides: TGTGCCAGCAGTCACTCGCGACTAGCGAATGAGCAGTTCTTC.

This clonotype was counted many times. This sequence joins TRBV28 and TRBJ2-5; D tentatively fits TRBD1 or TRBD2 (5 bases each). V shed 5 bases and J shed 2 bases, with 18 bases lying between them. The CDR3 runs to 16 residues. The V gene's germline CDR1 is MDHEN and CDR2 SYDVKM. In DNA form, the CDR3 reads TGTGCCAGCAGTACAGGCCGGGTGAGGGTACAAGAGACCCAGTACTTC. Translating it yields CASSTGRVRVQETQYF.

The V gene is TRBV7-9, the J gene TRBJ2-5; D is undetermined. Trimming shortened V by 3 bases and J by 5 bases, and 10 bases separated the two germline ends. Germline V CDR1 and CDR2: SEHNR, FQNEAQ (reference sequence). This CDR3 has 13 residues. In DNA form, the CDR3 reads TGTGCCAGCAGCTTGTATGGGGATGAGACCCAGTACTTC. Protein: CASSLYGDETQYF.

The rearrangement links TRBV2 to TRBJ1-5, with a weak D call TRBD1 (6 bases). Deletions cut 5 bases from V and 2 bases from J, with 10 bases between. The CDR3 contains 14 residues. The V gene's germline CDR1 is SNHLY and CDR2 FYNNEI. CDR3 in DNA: TGTGCCAGCAGTCCCCGGACAGGCAATCAGCCCCAGCATTTT. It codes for CASSPRTGNQPQHF.

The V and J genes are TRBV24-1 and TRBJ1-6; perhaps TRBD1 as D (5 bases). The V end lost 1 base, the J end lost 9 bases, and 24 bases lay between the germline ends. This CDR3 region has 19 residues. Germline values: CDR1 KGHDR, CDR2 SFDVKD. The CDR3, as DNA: TGTGCCACCAGTGATTTCGGGGGGGTGACCGGGAGGAGAAGTTCACCCCTCCACTTT. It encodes CATSDFGGVTGRRSSPLHF.

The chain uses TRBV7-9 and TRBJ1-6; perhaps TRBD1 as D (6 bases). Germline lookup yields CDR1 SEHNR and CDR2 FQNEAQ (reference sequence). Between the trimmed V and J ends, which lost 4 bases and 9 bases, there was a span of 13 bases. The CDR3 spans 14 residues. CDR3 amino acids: CASSSGEEGSPLHF. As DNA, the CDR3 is TGTGCCAGCAGCTCAGGGGAGGAGGGTTCACCCCTCCACTTT.

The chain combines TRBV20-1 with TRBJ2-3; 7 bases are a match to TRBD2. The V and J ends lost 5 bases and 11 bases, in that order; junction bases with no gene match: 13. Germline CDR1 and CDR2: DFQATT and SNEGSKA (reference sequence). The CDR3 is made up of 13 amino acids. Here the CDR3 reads CSAERGRNNEQYF. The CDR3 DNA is TGCAGTGCTGAGCGGGGTAGAAACAATGAGCAGTATTTT.

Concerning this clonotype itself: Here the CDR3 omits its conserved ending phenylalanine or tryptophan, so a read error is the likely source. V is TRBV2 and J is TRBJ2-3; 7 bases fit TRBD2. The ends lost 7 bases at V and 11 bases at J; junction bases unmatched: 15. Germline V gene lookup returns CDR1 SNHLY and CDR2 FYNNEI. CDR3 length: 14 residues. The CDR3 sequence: CASTAAGAMDEQYL. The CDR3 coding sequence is TGTGCCAGCACTGCGGCGGGAGCTATGGATGAGCAGTATCTT.

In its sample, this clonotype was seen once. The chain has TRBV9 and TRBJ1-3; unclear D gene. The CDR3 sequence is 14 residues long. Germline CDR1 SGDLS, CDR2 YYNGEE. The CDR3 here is CARDGQHSGNTIYF. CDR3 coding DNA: TGTGCTAGAGATGGGCAGCACTCTGGAAACACCATATATTTT.

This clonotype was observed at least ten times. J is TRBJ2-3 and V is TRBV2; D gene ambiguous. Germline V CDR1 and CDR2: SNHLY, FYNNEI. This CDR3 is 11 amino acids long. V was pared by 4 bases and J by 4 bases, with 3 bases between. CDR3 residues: CASSVADTQYF. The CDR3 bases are TGTGCCAGCAGTGTGGCAGATACGCAGTATTTT.

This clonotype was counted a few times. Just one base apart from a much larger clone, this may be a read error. CDR3 protein: CASSLGTAGDGYTF. The DNA for the CDR3 is TGTGCCAGCAGCTTGGGGACAGCGGGCGATGGCTACACCTTC. The chain recombines TRBV5-5 with TRBJ1-2; TRBD1 is a possible D gene (6 bases). CDR3 size: 14 residues. Trimming left V 0 bases short and J 6 bases short, with 12 bases between. Germline CDR1 reads SGHKS; CDR2 reads YYEKEE (reference sequence).

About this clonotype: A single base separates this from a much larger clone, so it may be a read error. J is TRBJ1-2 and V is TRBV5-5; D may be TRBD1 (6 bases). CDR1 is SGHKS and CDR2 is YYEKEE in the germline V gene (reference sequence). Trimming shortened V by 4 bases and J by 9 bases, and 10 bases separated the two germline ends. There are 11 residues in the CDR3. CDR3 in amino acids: CASSATGRYTF. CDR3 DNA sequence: TGTGCCAGCAGCGCTACAGGGCGCTACACCTTC.

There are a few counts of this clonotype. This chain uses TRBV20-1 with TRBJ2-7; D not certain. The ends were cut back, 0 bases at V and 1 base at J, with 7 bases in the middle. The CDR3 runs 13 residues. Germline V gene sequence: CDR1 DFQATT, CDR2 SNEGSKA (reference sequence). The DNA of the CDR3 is TGCAGTGCTAGAGAGTCCGGGTCCTACGAGCAGTACTTC. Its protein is CSARESGSYEQYF.

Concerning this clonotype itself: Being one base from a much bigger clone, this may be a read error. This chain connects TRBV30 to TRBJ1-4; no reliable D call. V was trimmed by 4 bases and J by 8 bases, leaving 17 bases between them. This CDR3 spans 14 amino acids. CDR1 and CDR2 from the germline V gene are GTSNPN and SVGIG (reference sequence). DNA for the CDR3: TGTGCCTGGAAAGAGGACGGTCACTCCGAAAAACTGTTTTTT. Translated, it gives CAWKEDGHSEKLFF. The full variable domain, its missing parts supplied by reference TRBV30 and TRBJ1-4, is SQTIHQWPATLVQPVGSPLSLECTVEGTSNPNLYWYRQAAGRGLQLLFYSVGIGQISSEVPQNLSASRPQDRQFILSSKKLLLSDSGFYLCAWKEDGHSEKLFFGSGTQLSVL.

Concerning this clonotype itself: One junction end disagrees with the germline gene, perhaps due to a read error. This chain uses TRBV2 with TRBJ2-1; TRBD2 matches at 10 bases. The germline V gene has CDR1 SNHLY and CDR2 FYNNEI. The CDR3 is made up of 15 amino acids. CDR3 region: CASREGLAAYNERFF. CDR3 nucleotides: TGTGCCAGCAGGGAAGGACTAGCGGCCTACAATGAGCGGTTCTTC.

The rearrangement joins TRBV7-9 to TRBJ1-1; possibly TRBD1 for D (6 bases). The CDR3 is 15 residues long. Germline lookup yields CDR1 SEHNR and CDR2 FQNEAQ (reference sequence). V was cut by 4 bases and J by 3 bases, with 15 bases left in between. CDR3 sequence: CASSSGGGAYTEAFF. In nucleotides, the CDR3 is TGTGCCAGCAGCTCAGGAGGGGGGGCGTACACTGAAGCTTTCTTT.